This section outlines one TCR beta chain sequence together with its context. No antigen is known for it. The data originate from a study of read filtering for tumor transcriptome and immune sequencing. As for the study in general: Per sample, TCR-region reads ranged about 4.05 to 11 million by IR-seq, roughly 85 to 1,400 by RNA-seq.

Whole-study findings and limits: The sorted CD138-negative fraction was a mixed bone marrow immune population, not purified T cells. Compared with RNA-seq, IR-seq gave much higher clonotype depth and reliability. Without single-read clonotypes, shared clonotype proportions correlated more between IR-seq and RNA-seq.

The CDR3 is 16 residues long. The germline CDR1 and CDR2 sequences are MNHEY and SVGEGT. V lost 3 bases, J lost 0 bases, and 6 bases stayed unmatched. Molecular barcoded adaptors covering alpha/delta and beta/gamma chains were used on roughly 370 ng RNA. TCRdb used MiXCR to reprocess the reads, holding one entry per CDR3 protein. The sample consists of 130,000 or so distinct CDR3 sequences, roughly 13% of them appearing once. The chain uses TRBV6-2 or TRBV6-3 and TRBJ1-1; TRBD1 aligns across 8 bases. Sample: a population of CD138-negative cells sorted from bone marrow. This receptor was obtained from a donor at least 40 years old with multiple myeloma. In DNA, the CDR3 is TGTGCCAGCAGTTATCCCCTGGACAGGGTGAACACTGAAGCTTTCTTT. This gives the protein CASSYPLDRVNTEAFF.